Following are 5 T cell receptor beta chains from one sample sequenced in a study of T cells after yellow fever vaccination. TCRdb fed the 5' RACE reads into MiXCR, producing one record per CDR3 protein. The sample lists approximately 170,000 distinct CDR3 sequences, 8% to 13% occurring once. Material: CD8+ T cells sorted from PBMCs, obtained 15 days after the yellow fever booster vaccination. The receptors come from a man younger than 35 who received the YFV17D yellow fever vaccine.

This clonotype was counted many times. V and J are TRBV7-2 and TRBJ2-3; no clear D gene. In germline, CDR1 is SGHTA, CDR2 FQGNSA. The CDR3 sequence is 16 residues long. Trimming shortened V by 1 base and J by 6 bases, and 17 bases separated the two germline ends. The CDR3 region has the DNA TGTGCCAGCAGCTTAGAATCGTCGTCCTCTTCGGATACGCAGTATTTT. This encodes CASSLESSSSSDTQYF.

The sample holds a few counts of this clonotype. This chain links TRBV12-3 or TRBV12-4 with TRBJ2-2, with 7 bases aligning to TRBD1. The ends lost 5 bases at V and 4 bases at J; junction bases unmatched: 7. CDR3 length: 15 amino acids. DNA of the CDR3: TGTGCCAGCAGTCTCAGGGGGTACGGCACCGGGGAGCTGTTTTTT. It encodes CASSLRGYGTGELFF.

This clonotype turned up a few times. The chain joins TRBV4-2 to TRBJ2-1; no firm D call. The germline V and J ends were trimmed by 3 bases and 6 bases, with 9 bases remaining between them. This CDR3 region has 13 residues. Germline loops: CDR1 LGHNA, CDR2 YNFKEQ. CDR3 loop: CASSQSDPNEQFF. CDR3 DNA sequence: TGTGCCAGCAGCCAGTCCGACCCCAATGAGCAGTTCTTC.

This clonotype was counted a few times. The chain joins TRBV12-3 or TRBV12-4 to TRBJ2-3, with 13 bases fitting TRBD2. Trimming removed 7 bases from V and 4 bases from J; junction bases left unmatched: 5. This CDR3 is built from 15 residues. CDR3 in DNA: TGTGCCAGCACCGGACTAGCGGGGGTGGCAGATACGCAGTATTTT. Amino acid sequence: CASTGLAGVADTQYF.

This chain links TRBV20-1 with TRBJ2-2; 10 bases are shared with TRBD1. J gave up 1 base and V 6 bases, and 5 bases lay outside the gene matches. There are 15 residues in the CDR3. Germline V gene lookup returns CDR1 DFQATT and CDR2 SNEGSKA (reference sequence). CDR3 protein: CSAPGQGWNTGELFF. CDR3 DNA sequence: TGCAGTGCACCGGGACAGGGGTGGAACACCGGGGAGCTGTTTTTT.